The clone carrying this T cell receptor beta chain came up once. There are 14 residues in the CDR3. The germline gives CDR1 LNHDA, CDR2 SQIVND (reference sequence). Trimming took off 3 bases at V and 5 bases at J, with 11 bases between the two ends. Assay used: immunoSEQ multiplex PCR; TCRdb lists only in-frame clones, some missing. The data hold around 34,000 clones, with nearly 95% observed a single time. This sample was taken from a study of preoperative IRX-2 immunotherapy in early breast cancer. The treatment here: preoperative locoregional IRX-2 cytokine immunotherapy. The TCR sequence derives from a human donor with breast cancer. V and J are TRBV19 and TRBJ2-1; D might be TRBD1 or TRBD2, each matching 5 bases. Collection of the sample occurred from a patient treated with IRX-2 immunotherapy. The CDR3 is CASSIKRGNNEQFF. Written as DNA, the CDR3 is TGTGCCAGTAGTATTAAGAGGGGTAACAATGAGCAGTTCTTC. The whole variable domain, filled in from reference TRBV19 and TRBJ2-1, reads DGGITQSPKYLFRKEGQNVTLSCEQNLNHDAMYWYRQDPGQGLRLIYYSQIVNDFQKGDIAEGYSVSREKKESFPLTVTSAQKNPTAFYLCASSIKRGNNEQFFGPGTRLTVL.